These 3 T cell receptor beta chains share one sample of origin, sequenced in a study of T cell changes during pregnancy in multiple sclerosis. The method was immunoSEQ multiplex PCR; TCRdb's version includes in-frame clones alone and lacks a portion of them. The data hold over 55,000 clones, with 80% to 90% observed a single time. The sample was peripheral blood, taken in the first trimester of pregnancy. The source of these receptors is a female donor with multiple sclerosis, enrolled in a pregnancy study.

This chain connects TRBV7-7 to TRBJ1-3; D perhaps matches TRBD1 (6 bases). Germline lookup yields CDR1 SSHAT and CDR2 FNYEAQ (reference sequence). Trimming took 5 bases from V and 4 from J, leaving 12 bases between them. CDR3 length: 14 amino acids. CDR3 loop: CASSGAGAGNTIYF. The CDR3, as DNA: TGTGCCAGCAGCGGAGCAGGGGCAGGAAACACCATATATTTT. The variable domain in full, completed from reference TRBV7-7 and TRBJ1-3, reads GAGVSQSPRYKVTKRGQDVTLRCDPISSHATLYWYQQALGQGPEFLTYFNYEAQPDKSGLPSDRFSAERPEGSISTLTIQRTEQRDSAMYRCASSGAGAGNTIYFGEGSWLTVV.

V and J are TRBV2 and TRBJ1-2; D gene unclear. The germline V gene has CDR1 SNHLY and CDR2 FYNNEI. The V end was cut by 8 bases, the J end by 4 bases, with 11 bases between. The CDR3 runs 12 residues. The CDR3 DNA reads TGTGCCAGCCTAGCCCCGGCCTATGGCTACACCTTC. It translates to CASLAPAYGYTF.

The rearrangement links TRBV30 to TRBJ1-4; D is undetermined. Germline CDR1 is GTSNPN and CDR2 is SVGIG (reference sequence). The V gene lost 2 bases and the J gene lost 6 bases, with 7 bases spanning the gap. This CDR3 is 12 amino acids long. The chain's CDR3 is CAWSHSHEKLFF. CDR3 nucleotides: TGTGCCTGGAGTCACTCACATGAAAAACTGTTTTTT.